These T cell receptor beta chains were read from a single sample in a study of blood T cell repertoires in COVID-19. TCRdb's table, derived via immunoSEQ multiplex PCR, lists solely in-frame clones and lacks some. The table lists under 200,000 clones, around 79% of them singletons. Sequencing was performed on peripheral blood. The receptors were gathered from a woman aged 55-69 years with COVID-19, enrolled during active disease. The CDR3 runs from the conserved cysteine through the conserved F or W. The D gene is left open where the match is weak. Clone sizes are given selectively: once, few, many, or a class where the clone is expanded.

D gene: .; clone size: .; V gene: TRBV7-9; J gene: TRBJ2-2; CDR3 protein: CASSFRTVDGELFF; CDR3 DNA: TGTGCCAGCAGCTTCCGGACAGTGGACGGGGAGCTGTTTTTT
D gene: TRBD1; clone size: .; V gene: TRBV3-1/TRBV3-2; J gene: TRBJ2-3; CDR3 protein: CASSQDLGTGTDTQYF; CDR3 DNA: TGTGCCAGCAGCCAAGACCTAGGGACAGGGACCGATACGCAGTATTTT
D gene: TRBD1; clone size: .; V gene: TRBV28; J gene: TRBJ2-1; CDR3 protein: CASSLGTGNYNEQFF; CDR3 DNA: TGTGCCAGCAGTTTAGGGACAGGGAATTACAATGAGCAGTTCTTC
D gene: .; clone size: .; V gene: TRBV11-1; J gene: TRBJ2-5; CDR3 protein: CASSARGHYQETQYF; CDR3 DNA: TGTGCCAGCAGCGCGCGGGGGCACTACCAAGAGACCCAGTACTTC
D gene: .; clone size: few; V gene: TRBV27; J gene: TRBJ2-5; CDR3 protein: CASTSHGTLQETQYF; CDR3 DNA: TGTGCCAGCACTTCTCACGGGACACTCCAAGAGACCCAGTACTTC
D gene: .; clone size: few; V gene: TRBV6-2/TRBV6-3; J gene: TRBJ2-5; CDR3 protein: CASSYGSSLKTQYF; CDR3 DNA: TGTGCCAGCAGTTACGGTAGCTCGTTAAAGACCCAGTACTTC
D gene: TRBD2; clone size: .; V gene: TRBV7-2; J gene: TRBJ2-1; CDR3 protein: CASSPRLAGANNEQFF; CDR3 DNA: TGTGCCAGCAGCCCACGACTAGCGGGAGCCAACAATGAGCAGTTCTTC
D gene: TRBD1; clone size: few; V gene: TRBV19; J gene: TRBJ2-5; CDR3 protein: CASQNRGPGETQYF; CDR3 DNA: TGTGCCAGTCAAAACAGGGGGCCGGGGGAGACCCAGTACTTC
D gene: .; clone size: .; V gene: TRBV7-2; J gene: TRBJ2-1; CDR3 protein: CASSSLVLRPDNEQFF; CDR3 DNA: TGTGCCAGCAGCTCCTTAGTTCTGCGGCCTGACAATGAGCAGTTCTTC
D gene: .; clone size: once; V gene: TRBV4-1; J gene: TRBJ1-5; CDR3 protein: CASSQVSGGLGPQHF; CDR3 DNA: TGCGCCAGCAGCCAAGTATCTGGGGGGTTGGGGCCCCAGCATTTT
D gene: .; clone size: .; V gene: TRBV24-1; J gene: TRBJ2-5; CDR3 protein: CATSFSGETQYF; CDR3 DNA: TGTGCCACCAGTTTTAGTGGAGAGACCCAGTACTTC
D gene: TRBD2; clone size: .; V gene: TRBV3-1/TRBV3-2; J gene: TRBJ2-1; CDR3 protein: CASSPWTSGAAYNEQFF; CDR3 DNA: TGTGCCAGCAGCCCATGGACTAGCGGGGCCGCCTACAATGAGCAGTTCTTC
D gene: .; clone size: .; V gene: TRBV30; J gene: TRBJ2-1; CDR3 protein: CAWSVTGSSYNEQFF; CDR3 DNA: TGTGCCTGGAGTGTAACCGGGAGCTCCTACAATGAGCAGTTCTTC
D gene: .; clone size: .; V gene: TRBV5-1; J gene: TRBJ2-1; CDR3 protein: CASSLGLAYNEQFF; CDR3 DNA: TGCGCCAGCAGCTTGGGGCTAGCCTACAATGAGCAGTTCTTC
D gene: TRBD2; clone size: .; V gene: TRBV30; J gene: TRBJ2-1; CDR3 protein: CAWSVLADYNEQFF; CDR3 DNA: TGTGCCTGGAGTGTACTAGCGGACTACAATGAGCAGTTCTTC
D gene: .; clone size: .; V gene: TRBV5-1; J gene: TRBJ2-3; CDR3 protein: CASSLLIETDTQYF; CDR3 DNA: TGCGCCAGCAGCTTGCTGATCGAGACAGATACGCAGTATTTT
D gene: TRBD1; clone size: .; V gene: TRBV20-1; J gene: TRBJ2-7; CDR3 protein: CSASRPGQGIYEQYF; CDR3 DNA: TGCAGTGCTAGTCGACCGGGACAGGGGATTTACGAGCAGTACTTC
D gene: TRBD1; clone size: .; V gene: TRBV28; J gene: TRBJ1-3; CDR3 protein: CASSSPAGGGNTIYF; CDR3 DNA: TGTGCCAGCAGTTCCCCGGCAGGGGGCGGAAACACCATATATTTT
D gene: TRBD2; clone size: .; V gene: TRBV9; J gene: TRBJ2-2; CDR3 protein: CASSPPTSGRNTGELFF; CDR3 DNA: TGTGCCAGCAGCCCTCCAACTAGCGGGAGGAACACCGGGGAGCTGTTTTTT
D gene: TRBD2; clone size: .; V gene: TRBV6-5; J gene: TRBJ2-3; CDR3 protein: CASGQTSGHTDTQYF; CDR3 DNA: TGTGCCAGCGGCCAGACTAGCGGGCACACAGATACGCAGTATTTT
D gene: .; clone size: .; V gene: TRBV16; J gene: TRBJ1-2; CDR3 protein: CASSQLRGREMGYTF; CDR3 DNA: TGTGCCAGCAGCCAATTACGGGGCCGGGAGATGGGCTACACCTTC
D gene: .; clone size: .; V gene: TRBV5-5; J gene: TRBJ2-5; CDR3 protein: CASSHLPGKETQYF; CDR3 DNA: TGTGCCAGCAGCCACCTCCCGGGAAAAGAGACCCAGTACTTC
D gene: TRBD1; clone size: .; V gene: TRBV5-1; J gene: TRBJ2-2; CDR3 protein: CASLPGTGFSGELFF; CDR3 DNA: TGCGCCAGCCTTCCCGGGACAGGGTTTAGCGGGGAGCTGTTTTTT
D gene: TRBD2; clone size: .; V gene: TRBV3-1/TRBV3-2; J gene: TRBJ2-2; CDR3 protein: CASLGGGSGELFF; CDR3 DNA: TGTGCCAGCCTCGGGGGAGGGAGCGGGGAGCTGTTTTTT
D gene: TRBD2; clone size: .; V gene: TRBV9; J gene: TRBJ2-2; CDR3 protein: CASSVNKLAGGLYTGELFF; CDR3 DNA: TGTGCCAGCAGCGTAAATAAGCTAGCGGGAGGTCTTTACACCGGGGAGCTGTTTTTT
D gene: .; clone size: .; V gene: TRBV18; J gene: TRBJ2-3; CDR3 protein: CASSPSGGATDTQYF; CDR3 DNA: TGTGCCAGCTCACCCTCTGGCGGAGCAACAGATACGCAGTATTTT
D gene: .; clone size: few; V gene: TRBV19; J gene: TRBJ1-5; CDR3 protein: CASSAEGGNGQPQHF; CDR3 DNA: TGTGCCAGTAGTGCCGAGGGGGGGAATGGACAGCCCCAGCATTTT
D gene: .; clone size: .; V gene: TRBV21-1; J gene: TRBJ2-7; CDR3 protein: CASSKGVRAGGPQHEEQYF; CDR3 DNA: TGTGCCAGCAGCAAAGGGGTGAGAGCGGGAGGGCCCCAACATGAAGAGCAGTACTTC
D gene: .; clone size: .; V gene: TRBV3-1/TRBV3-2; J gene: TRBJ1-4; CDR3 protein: CASSQIQNEKLFF; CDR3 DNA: TGTGCCAGCAGCCAAATTCAGAATGAAAAACTGTTTTTT
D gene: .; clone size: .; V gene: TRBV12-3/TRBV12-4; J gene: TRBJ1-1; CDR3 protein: CASSSQGDTEAFF; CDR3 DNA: TGTGCCAGCAGTTCACAGGGTGACACTGAAGCTTTCTTT
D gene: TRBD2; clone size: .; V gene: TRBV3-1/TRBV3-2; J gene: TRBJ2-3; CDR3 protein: CASSQEAGGVNTQYF; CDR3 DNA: TGTGCCAGCAGCCAAGAGGCGGGGGGAGTTAATACGCAGTATTTT
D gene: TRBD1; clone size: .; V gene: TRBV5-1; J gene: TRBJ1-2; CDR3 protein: CASSLMGQNYGYTF; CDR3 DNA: TGCGCCAGCAGCTTGATGGGACAGAACTATGGCTACACCTTC
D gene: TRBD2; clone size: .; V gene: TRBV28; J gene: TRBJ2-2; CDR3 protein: CATGGGAINTGELFF; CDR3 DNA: TGTGCCACCGGCGGGGGGGCAATAAACACCGGGGAGCTGTTTTTT
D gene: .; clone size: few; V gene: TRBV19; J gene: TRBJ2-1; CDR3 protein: CASSMSRGLRDEQFF; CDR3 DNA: TGTGCCAGTAGTATGTCAAGGGGGTTAAGGGATGAGCAGTTCTTC
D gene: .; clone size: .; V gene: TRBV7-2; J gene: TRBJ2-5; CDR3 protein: CASSHDPIGGLLETQYF; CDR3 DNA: TGTGCCAGCAGCCACGACCCAATCGGAGGTTTGTTGGAGACCCAGTACTTC
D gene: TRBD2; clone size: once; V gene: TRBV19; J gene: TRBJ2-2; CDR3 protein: CASRIIAGNTGELFF; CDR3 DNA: TGTGCCAGTAGGATAATAGCGGGGAACACCGGGGAGCTGTTTTTT
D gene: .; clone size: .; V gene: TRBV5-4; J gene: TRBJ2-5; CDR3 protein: CASSLAGTGPQEAQYF; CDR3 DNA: TGTGCCAGCAGCTTGGCGGGTACAGGGCCTCAAGAGGCCCAGTACTTC
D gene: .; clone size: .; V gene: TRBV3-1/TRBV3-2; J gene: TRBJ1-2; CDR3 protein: CASSQVGSNYGYTF; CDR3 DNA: TGTGCCAGCAGCCAAGTCGGGTCTAACTATGGCTACACCTTC
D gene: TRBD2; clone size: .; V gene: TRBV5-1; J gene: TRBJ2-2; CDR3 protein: CASSLGTSGTQAGELFF; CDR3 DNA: TGCGCCAGCAGCTTGGGGACTAGCGGGACACAGGCCGGGGAGCTGTTTTTT
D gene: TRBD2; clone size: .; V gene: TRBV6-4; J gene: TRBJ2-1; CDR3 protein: CASSREGTPLLYNEQFF; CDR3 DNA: TGTGCCAGCAGCCGGGAGGGGACCCCTCTGCTTTACAATGAGCAGTTCTTC